The text below deals with one T cell receptor beta chain. The antigen it recognizes is unknown. The input lacks base qualities; no much larger clone sits a single base away. In light of the paper, this sample's time point label describes: about 28 days (+/-7) after the second vaccine dose. AZD1222 recipients given second doses at about 4 weeks or at about 12 weeks were pooled, since spike-specific TCR depth and breadth were not found to differ between the two schedules. Vaccinee samples were obtained from the UK trials COV001 and COV002, which included a single-blind randomized controlled phase 2/3 trial of AZD1222 (ChAdOx1 nCoV-19) in healthy adults. For TCRbeta chain sequencing, PBMC samples from trial participants were taken at day 0 and at day 28 after the second dose. This record belongs to a study of T cell responses to AZD1222 COVID-19 vaccine (dated by TCRdb to about 2021). Broadly, across the study: A total of more than 230 trial participants underwent TCR sequencing, of whom 207 had received two doses of AZD1222 and roughly 26 had received two doses of the MenACWY control vaccine. Trial participants were enrolled by age into subgroups of 18-55, 56-69 and 70-plus years, and around 150, 29 and 61 TCR-sequenced participants, respectively, were included in these subgroups. Results the study describes overall, beyond this receptor: Reportedly, almost half of the unique spike-specific TCRs recognized epitopes lying outside the regions that are mutated in the B.1.351 and B.1.1.7 variants. Because no day 14 peak-response samples were available, repertoires were characterized only after the peak T cell response. CD4 TCRs associated with the vaccine covered the entire spike protein, and the dominant responses were in regions 160-218 and 743-854. Participants were mostly white British, with more females than males. The authors suggested clonal diversity may have been underestimated. After two AZD1222 doses, spike-specific TCR breadth and depth were significantly higher than at day 0 and than in MenACWY recipients. Conclusions about previously exposed vaccinees are limited because only five to seven AZD1222 recipients were SARS-CoV-2 seropositive at baseline. In the small 56-69-year group, the increase in depth fell short of significance, most likely because of low power.

The CDR3 regions of human TCRbeta chains were analyzed by immunosequencing. Turning to the authors' computational methods: Repertoire TCRs were matched against a reference library of SARS-CoV-2-specific TCRs generated with the MIRA antigen-specificity platform. Breadth meant the fraction of unique TCRs that were SARS-CoV-2-associated, whereas depth meant the fraction of total T cells that were SARS-CoV-2-associated. Using the MIRA data, every spike-specific TCR was mapped to the spike region that the TCR reacted to and assigned to either a CD4 or a CD8 class. Log10-transformed breadth and depth values were compared by one-way ANOVA with Sidak's multiple comparisons tests. As stored in TCRdb, this immuneACCESS dataset retains in-frame rearrangements with V and J assigned. A fraction of the clones does not appear; measured against another copy, unresolved V genes explain less than half of the discrepancy, and the remainder lacks a known reason. V, J and clone size reflect that table, while D and trimming were determined from the DNA. For this sample there are approximately 67,000 clones; about 88% appear just once. Together, the top ten hold roughly 30% of the sample.

Per the germline V gene (reference sequence), SGHNT is the CDR1 and YYREEE is the CDR2. The trim is 3 bases for V and 8 bases for J, with a gap of 18 bases between the germline ends. The CDR3 spans 16 residues, from the cysteine through the phenylalanine. Only the CDR3 part of the read is kept: 48 bases, read in frame from the first base. The sequenced sample was peripheral blood, obtained 28 days after the second AZD1222 dose. The clonotype was recovered from an adult who received the AZD1222 COVID-19 vaccine. This sequence uses TRBV5-4 and TRBJ1-6; the D gene cannot be resolved reliably. The CDR3 is CASSSKAGKQYSPLHF. The DNA reads TGTGCCAGCAGCTCCAAAGCCGGGAAGCAGTATTCACCCCTCCACTTT. The full variable domain, with segments outside the CDR3 supplied by the reference TRBV5-4 and TRBJ1-6 proteins, appears as ETGVTQSPTHLIKTRGQQVTLRCSSQSGHNTVSWYQQALGQGPQFIFQYYREEENGRGNFPPRFSGLQFPNYSSELNVNALELDDSALYLCASSSKAGKQYSPLHFGNGTRLTVT.